The subject of this entry is one T cell receptor (beta chain). Its antigen is as yet unknown. Sequencing used immunoSEQ version 4 in survey mode. Sequencing used immunoSEQ multiplex PCR; TCRdb keeps in-frame clones, though not all of them. The sample consists of about 40,000 clones, about nine tenths of them appearing once. The CDR3 runs to 15 residues. Trimming pared 2 bases from V and 6 bases from J, leaving 17 bases between. Germline lookup yields CDR1 KGHSH and CDR2 LQKENI. This record comes from a study of persistence of HIV-infected CD4 T cells. Nonspecific anti-CD3/anti-CD28 bead stimulation represents the broad CD4+ T cell repertoire. Responding CD4+ T cells were sorted by upregulation of both CD40 ligand and CD69. Donors had undetectable plasma HIV-1 RNA, under 50 copies/mL, for 4+ years.

Sequencing used CD4+ T cells sorted from PBMCs after 18-hour stimulation, obtained from a patient who received antiretroviral therapy. This sequence joins TRBV18 and TRBJ2-7; possibly TRBD1 or TRBD2 for D (5 bases each). This clonotype was obtained from an adult man with HIV who was CMV-seropositive. CDR3 sequence reads: CASSPNQGGAGEQYF. The CDR3 DNA follows: TGTGCCAGCTCACCAAATCAGGGTGGTGCGGGCGAGCAGTACTTC.